This is a list of T cell receptor beta chains from one sample in a study of shared clonotypes between healthy human individuals. The protocol was immunoSEQ multiplex PCR, while the TCRdb copy is restricted to in-frame clones and leaves out a portion. This table holds about 1.5 million clones, 95% to 99% found once. Specimen: naive CD4+ T cells sorted from blood. The source is a man aged 25-45 years in good health. CDR3s include the opening cysteine and the closing phenylalanine or tryptophan. Each record gives: V gene, D gene, J gene, CDR3 length, CDR3 DNA, CDR3 protein. A D gene is named only where the DNA matches it firmly.

v_call: TRBV21-1; d_call: NA; j_call: TRBJ2-3; cdr3_length: 12; cdr3_nt: TGTGCCAGCAGCGAACACACAGATACGCAGTATTTT; cdr3_aa: CASSEHTDTQYF
v_call: TRBV5-6; d_call: NA; j_call: TRBJ2-1; cdr3_length: 17; cdr3_nt: TGTGCCAGCAGCTTGGAACCGACTAGAGGAGCAACGAATGAGCAGTTCTTC; cdr3_aa: CASSLEPTRGATNEQFF
v_call: TRBV29-1; d_call: TRBD1; j_call: TRBJ2-3; cdr3_length: 13; cdr3_nt: TGCAGCGGGACAGGGGTTAGGACAGATACGCAGTATTTT; cdr3_aa: CSGTGVRTDTQYF
v_call: TRBV15; d_call: NA; j_call: TRBJ2-1; cdr3_length: 13; cdr3_nt: TGTGCCACCAGCAGAGATCGGGCTGCACGCGTGTTCTTC; cdr3_aa: CATSRDRAARVFF
v_call: TRBV7-8; d_call: TRBD1; j_call: TRBJ1-1; cdr3_length: 15; cdr3_nt: TGTGCCAGCAGCTCCAGGGACAGTTTGAACACTGAAGCTTTCTTT; cdr3_aa: CASSSRDSLNTEAFF
v_call: TRBV21-1; d_call: NA; j_call: TRBJ1-2; cdr3_length: 15; cdr3_nt: TGTGCCAGCAGCAAAGAGCGGGGGAGGGGCGGTGGCTACACCTTC; cdr3_aa: CASSKERGRGGGYTF
v_call: TRBV2; d_call: NA; j_call: TRBJ2-1; cdr3_length: 15; cdr3_nt: TGTGCCAGCAGTGAGGACTGGAGCTCCTACAATGAGCAGTTCTTC; cdr3_aa: CASSEDWSSYNEQFF
v_call: TRBV28; d_call: NA; j_call: TRBJ1-1; cdr3_length: 14; cdr3_nt: TGTGCCAGCAGTTTAGCGACAACACTGAATGAAGCTTTCTTT; cdr3_aa: CASSLATTLNEAFF
v_call: TRBV2; d_call: NA; j_call: TRBJ1-2; cdr3_length: 12; cdr3_nt: TGTGCCAGCAGTGAAATGGGAGGTGGCTACACCTTC; cdr3_aa: CASSEMGGGYTF
v_call: TRBV7-2; d_call: NA; j_call: TRBJ2-5; cdr3_length: 17; cdr3_nt: TGTGCCAGCAGCTTAGTAGGAACAGGCGCCCTCCAAGAGACCCAGTACTTC; cdr3_aa: CASSLVGTGALQETQYF
v_call: TRBV6-6; d_call: NA; j_call: TRBJ1-2; cdr3_length: 14; cdr3_nt: TGTGCCAGCAGTTACACAGGGAGACGAACAGGCTACACCTTC; cdr3_aa: CASSYTGRRTGYTF
v_call: TRBV29-1; d_call: NA; j_call: TRBJ1-2; cdr3_length: 13; cdr3_nt: TGCAGCGTTGGTACAGGGAGGAACTATGGCTACACCTTC; cdr3_aa: CSVGTGRNYGYTF
v_call: TRBV5-1; d_call: TRBD2; j_call: TRBJ2-1; cdr3_length: 15; cdr3_nt: TGCGCCAGCAGCCGGACTAGCGACTACTACAATGAGCAGTTCTTC; cdr3_aa: CASSRTSDYYNEQFF
v_call: TRBV5-4; d_call: NA; j_call: TRBJ2-1; cdr3_length: 15; cdr3_nt: TGTGCCAGCAGCTTCGGAAATCCCCGGATCAATGAGCAGTTCTTC; cdr3_aa: CASSFGNPRINEQFF
v_call: TRBV2; d_call: NA; j_call: TRBJ2-6; cdr3_length: 15; cdr3_nt: TGTGCCAGCAGTGAATCGGGGGCTTGGGCCAACGTCCTGACTTTC; cdr3_aa: CASSESGAWANVLTF
v_call: TRBV14; d_call: NA; j_call: TRBJ2-1; cdr3_length: 13; cdr3_nt: TGTGCCAGCAGCCATGTCGGCTCCATTGAGCAGTTCTTC; cdr3_aa: CASSHVGSIEQFF
v_call: TRBV6-5; d_call: TRBD1; j_call: TRBJ2-7; cdr3_length: 12; cdr3_nt: TGTGCCAGCAGTGACAGGGCCTACGAGCAGTACTTC; cdr3_aa: CASSDRAYEQYF
v_call: TRBV2; d_call: NA; j_call: TRBJ2-7; cdr3_length: 16; cdr3_nt: TGTGCCAGCAGTGAAGGCGGAGGGGGGCCCCGGGGCGAGCAGTACTTC; cdr3_aa: CASSEGGGGPRGEQYF
v_call: TRBV20-1; d_call: NA; j_call: TRBJ2-4; cdr3_length: 10; cdr3_nt: TGCAGTGCCAACCGAGACATTCAGTACTTC; cdr3_aa: CSANRDIQYF
v_call: TRBV6-9; d_call: NA; j_call: TRBJ2-1; cdr3_length: 10; cdr3_nt: TGTGCCAACATCTACAATGAGCAGTTCTTC; cdr3_aa: CANIYNEQFF
v_call: TRBV19; d_call: NA; j_call: TRBJ2-7; cdr3_length: 13; cdr3_nt: TGTGCCAGTAGTAGTGTAGGGAAGTACGAGCAGTACTTC; cdr3_aa: CASSSVGKYEQYF
v_call: TRBV10-3; d_call: TRBD2; j_call: TRBJ2-3; cdr3_length: 16; cdr3_nt: TGTGCCATCAGTGAGGGACTAGCGGGAATCACAGATACGCAGTATTTT; cdr3_aa: CAISEGLAGITDTQYF
v_call: TRBV18; d_call: NA; j_call: TRBJ2-7; cdr3_length: 13; cdr3_nt: TGTGCCAGCTCACCCGGCATAGGCTACGAGCAGTACTTC; cdr3_aa: CASSPGIGYEQYF
v_call: TRBV19; d_call: NA; j_call: TRBJ2-7; cdr3_length: 11; cdr3_nt: TGTGCCAGCTTCGGAGGCTACGAGCAGTACTTC; cdr3_aa: CASFGGYEQYF
v_call: TRBV11-3; d_call: TRBD2; j_call: TRBJ2-2; cdr3_length: 17; cdr3_nt: TGTGCCAGCAGCGGCGGGGGGCTAGCGGGAGGCCTCGGGGAGCTGTTTTTT; cdr3_aa: CASSGGGLAGGLGELFF
v_call: TRBV9; d_call: TRBD2; j_call: TRBJ2-1; cdr3_length: 15; cdr3_nt: TGTGCCAGCAGCGTAGTGGCTAGCGGATACAATGAGCAGTTCTTC; cdr3_aa: CASSVVASGYNEQFF
v_call: TRBV9; d_call: NA; j_call: TRBJ2-1; cdr3_length: 14; cdr3_nt: TGTGCCAGCAGCGGGGATCCCTCCTACAATGAGCAGTTCTTC; cdr3_aa: CASSGDPSYNEQFF
v_call: TRBV7-6; d_call: NA; j_call: TRBJ2-3; cdr3_length: 16; cdr3_nt: TGTGCCAGCAGCTTAGTTCAGGGGAAAATCACAGATACGCAGTATTTT; cdr3_aa: CASSLVQGKITDTQYF
v_call: TRBV30; d_call: NA; j_call: TRBJ1-2; cdr3_length: 13; cdr3_nt: TGTGCCTGGCAGACAGGCCTTAACTATGGCTACACCTTC; cdr3_aa: CAWQTGLNYGYTF